A selection of T cell receptor beta chains follows, all from one sample in a study of tumor and adjacent non-tumor tissue in lung cancer. Each CDR3 protein is one row after TCRdb ran MiXCR on the multiplex PCR reads. The data contain under 150,000 distinct CDR3 sequences, approximately 70% of them seen just once; the ten biggest clones take up around a sixth. Sequencing input: lung tumor tissue. Every receptor here comes from a man in his sixties with small cell lung cancer. The CDR3 runs from the conserved cysteine through the conserved F or W. D genes are given only for firm matches. Clone size is not always given. Where it is, it says once, few, many or a class for expanded clones.

NA	TRBV12-3/TRBV12-4	TRBJ1-2	TRBD1	TGTGGCAGCAGTCCCATGACAGGGGGCCATTATGGCTACACCTTC	CGSSPMTGGHYGYTF
NA	TRBV12-3/TRBV12-4	TRBJ2-2	TRBD2	TGTGCCAGCGGCCGTAGACTAGCGGGAGGTCGCACCGGGGAGCTGTTTTTT	CASGRRLAGGRTGELFF
NA	TRBV6-2/TRBV6-3	TRBJ1-2	NA	TGTGCCAGCAGATACGACAGGAGCTATGACTACATCTTC	CASRYDRSYDYIF
NA	TRBV12-3/TRBV12-4	TRBJ1-1	NA	TGTGCCAGCAATTTGGGGGGATATGGTGAAGCTTTCTTT	CASNLGGYGEAFF
NA	TRBV13	TRBJ2-5	TRBD2	TGTGCCAGTAACTCCCATGGATTTGCGGGAGTTGACGTAGACGGGACCCAGTACTTC	CASNSHGFAGVDVDGTQYF
NA	TRBV7-3	TRBJ2-2	TRBD2	TGTGCCAGCAGCCATCTAGCGGGGAGGGCCACCGGGGAGCTGTTTTTT	CASSHLAGRATGELFF
NA	TRBV12-3/TRBV12-4	TRBJ2-7	TRBD2	TGTGCCAGCAGTTTGTTGGCCCCGACTAGCGGAAACTACGAGGAGTACTTC	CASSLLAPTSGNYEEYF
NA	TRBV2	TRBJ2-1	TRBD1	TGTGCCAGCAGAAGAGACAGGGCGGCATACAATGAGCAGTTCTTC	CASRRDRAAYNEQFF
NA	TRBV28	TRBJ1-2	NA	TGTGCCAGCAGTCCACCCCGGGAGGGTGGCTACACCTTC	CASSPPREGGYTF
NA	TRBV5-1	TRBJ2-1	NA	TGCGCCAGTGTGGCAGGAGCCTACAATGAGCAGTCCTTC	CASVAGAYNEQSF
NA	TRBV29-1	TRBJ2-5	NA	TGCCGCGTGACACTACCGAGGGAGGTCGTGACAGAGACCCGGTACTTC	CRVTLPREVVTETRYF
NA	TRBV11-2	TRBJ2-1	NA	TGTGACAGCAGCTTAACAGCGGTAGCAGGAGGTGGAGTCCCAGAGTTCTTC	CDSSLTAVAGGGVPEFF
NA	TRBV11-1	TRBJ2-3	NA	TGTGACAGCAGCTTAGGCGTGGGATCTAGCACTAATACGCAGTATTTT	CDSSLGVGSSTNTQYF
NA	TRBV5-4	TRBJ2-1	NA	TGTGCCAGCAGCTTGGAGTTAGCGGTATACAATGAGCAGCTCTTC	CASSLELAVYNEQLF
NA	TRBV12-3/TRBV12-4	TRBJ2-3	NA	TGTGTCAGCAGCTCCTTTGGAGGGGTTGCAGATACGCAGTATTTT	CVSSSFGGVADTQYF
NA	TRBV6-1	TRBJ2-5	NA	TGTGCCAGTGAAGCGCTTTTTGGGGAGACCCAGTACTTC	CASEALFGETQYF
NA	TRBV20-1	TRBJ2-1	TRBD2	TGCAGTGCCTCTAGCGGTGCCTACAATGAGCAGTTCTTC	CSASSGAYNEQFF
once	TRBV6-2/TRBV6-3	TRBJ2-7	NA	TGTGCCAGCGGACTCTTTAGCTCCTACAAGCAGTACTTC	CASGLFSSYKQYF
NA	TRBV11-2	TRBJ1-1	NA	TGTGACAGCAGTTTAGATTTAGGCCTAGGCGGAGCTTTCTTT	CDSSLDLGLGGAFF
once	TRBV6-1	TRBJ1-5	NA	TGTGCCAGCAACCGGGTCAATAATCGGCCCCAGCATTTT	CASNRVNNRPQHF
NA	TRBV11-2	TRBJ2-6	NA	TGTACCAGCAGCTTATCCGGTGACGCCAACGTCCTGACTTTC	CTSSLSGDANVLTF
few	TRBV4-2	TRBJ1-1	TRBD1	TGTGCCAGCAACCAAGATGGTAGGGGGCGAGTAGGGACCGAAGCTTTCTTT	CASNQDGRGRVGTEAFF
NA	TRBV4-1	TRBJ2-1	NA	TGCGCCAGCAGCCAAGACGCGAGCCCCTCCTACAATGAGCAGTTCTTC	CASSQDASPSYNEQFF
many	TRBV7-9	TRBJ2-3	NA	TGTGCCAGCAGCGGCTCCATCGATACGCAGTATTTT	CASSGSIDTQYF
NA	TRBV5-1	TRBJ2-5	NA	TGCGCCAGCAACCCCACGGCAGGGGCGACAGAGACCCAGTACTTC	CASNPTAGATETQYF
NA	TRBV5-1	TRBJ2-5	TRBD2	TGCGCCAGCAGCTCGGGAGGGCTAGCGGGAGGAGAGACCCAGTACTTC	CASSSGGLAGGETQYF
NA	TRBV29-1	TRBJ2-2	NA	TGCAGCGTTATACCGATCATGAACACCGGGGAGCTGTTTTTT	CSVIPIMNTGELFF
NA	TRBV29-1	TRBJ2-1	NA	TGCGGCGTTGAAAGGGCTCAGGTCAATGAGCAGTTCTTC	CGVERAQVNEQFF
NA	TRBV13	TRBJ2-5	NA	TGTGCCAGCAGCTTAGGCTCTCAAGAGACCCAGTACTTC	CASSLGSQETQYF
NA	TRBV11-1	TRBJ2-2	TRBD2	TGTGTCAGCGGGGGGGACACCGGGGAGTTGTTTTTT	CVSGGDTGELFF
many	TRBV11-2	TRBJ2-1	NA	TGTGCCAGCAGCTTAGATAGGAATGAGCAGTTCTTC	CASSLDRNEQFF
NA	TRBV5-1	TRBJ2-3	NA	TGCGCCAGCAGCTTGGGAGGTGTCCCAGATACGCAGTATTTT	CASSLGGVPDTQYF
many	TRBV20-1	TRBJ1-4	NA	TGCAGTGCTAGAGAAGGCATAAGGGATGAAAAACTGTTTTTT	CSAREGIRDEKLFF
many	TRBV20-1	TRBJ1-4	NA	TGCAGTGCTAGAGATGGGGGAGGGGGTGAAAAACTGTTTTTT	CSARDGGGGEKLFF
NA	TRBV7-8	TRBJ1-5	TRBD1	TGTGCCAGCTGGTTAGACAGGGGGGATCAGCCCCAGCATTTT	CASWLDRGDQPQHF
NA	TRBV28	TRBJ1-6	NA	TGTGACATCACTATCTCGGGGCCCCTCCACTTT	CDITISGPLHF
few	TRBV6-5	TRBJ2-7	NA	TGTGCCAGCAGTGCCAACGTTGGGGTTGGCTCCTACGAGCAGTACTTC	CASSANVGVGSYEQYF
NA	TRBV11-2	TRBJ2-5	NA	TGTGCTAGGAGCGTAACCGGGACCCAAGAATTCTTC	CARSVTGTQEFF
once	TRBV11-2	TRBJ2-5	NA	TGTTCCAGCAGCGCCATAACACAAGAGACCCAGTACTTC	CSSSAITQETQYF
NA	TRBV11-3	TRBJ2-5	NA	TGTGCCAGCTCTGACAGGCGGTCCCAAGAGACCCAGTACTTC	CASSDRRSQETQYF
many	TRBV5-1	TRBJ2-1	NA	TGCGCCAGCAGCGTAGGGACCGTCAATGAGCAGTTCTTC	CASSVGTVNEQFF
NA	TRBV6-1	TRBJ1-1	NA	TGTGCCATGAGTGAAGCGGAAGCAGCCTACATGAACACTGAAGCTTTCTTT	CAMSEAEAAYMNTEAFF
NA	TRBV5-1	TRBJ2-1	NA	TGCGCCAGCAGCTCAGCAGGAGGGCCGGATGAGCAGTTCTTC	CASSSAGGPDEQFF
NA	TRBV30	TRBJ2-5	TRBD2	TGTGCCTGGAGTGCTGGCTTCTTAGCGGGGGCTCAAGAGACCCAGTACTTC	CAWSAGFLAGAQETQYF
few	TRBV29-1	TRBJ2-1	TRBD2	TGCAGCGTTGATAGAGGCGGGGGGCTCGGGTCACCTCCAAATGAGCAGTTCTTC	CSVDRGGGLGSPPNEQFF
NA	TRBV6-1	TRBJ1-4	TRBD1	TGTGCCAGCAGTCCCCCGACAGGGGAGAGTAAAAAACTGTTTTTT	CASSPPTGESKKLFF
NA	TRBV5-1	TRBJ2-3	NA	TGCGCCAGCAGTAGTCGTCTGGGGGCAGATACGCAGTATTTT	CASSSRLGADTQYF
NA	TRBV11-2	TRBJ2-7	NA	TGTGCCAGCAGCTTATGCGGGACCTACGAGCATTACTTC	CASSLCGTYEHYF
NA	TRBV6-1	TRBJ1-2	NA	TGTGCCAGCACCCAATCGGGGAGAGGGAAAGGGGGCTACACCTTC	CASTQSGRGKGGYTF
NA	TRBV10-3	TRBJ1-5	NA	TGTGCCATCCGCGAGGGACATAATAGCAATCAGCTCCAGCATTTT	CAIREGHNSNQLQHF